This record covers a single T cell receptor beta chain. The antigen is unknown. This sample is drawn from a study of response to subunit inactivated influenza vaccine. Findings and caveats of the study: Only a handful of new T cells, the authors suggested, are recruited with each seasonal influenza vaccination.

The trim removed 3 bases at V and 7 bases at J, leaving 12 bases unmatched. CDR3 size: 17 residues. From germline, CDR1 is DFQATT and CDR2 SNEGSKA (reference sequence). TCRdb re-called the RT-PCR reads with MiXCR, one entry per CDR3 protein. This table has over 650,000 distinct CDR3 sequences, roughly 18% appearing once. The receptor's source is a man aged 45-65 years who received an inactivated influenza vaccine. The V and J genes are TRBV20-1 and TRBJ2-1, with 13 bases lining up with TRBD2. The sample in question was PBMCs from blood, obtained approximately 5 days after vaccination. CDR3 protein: CSASTSGGARMSNEQFF. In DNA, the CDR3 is TGCAGTGCTAGCACTAGCGGGGGGGCCAGAATGTCGAATGAGCAGTTCTTC.